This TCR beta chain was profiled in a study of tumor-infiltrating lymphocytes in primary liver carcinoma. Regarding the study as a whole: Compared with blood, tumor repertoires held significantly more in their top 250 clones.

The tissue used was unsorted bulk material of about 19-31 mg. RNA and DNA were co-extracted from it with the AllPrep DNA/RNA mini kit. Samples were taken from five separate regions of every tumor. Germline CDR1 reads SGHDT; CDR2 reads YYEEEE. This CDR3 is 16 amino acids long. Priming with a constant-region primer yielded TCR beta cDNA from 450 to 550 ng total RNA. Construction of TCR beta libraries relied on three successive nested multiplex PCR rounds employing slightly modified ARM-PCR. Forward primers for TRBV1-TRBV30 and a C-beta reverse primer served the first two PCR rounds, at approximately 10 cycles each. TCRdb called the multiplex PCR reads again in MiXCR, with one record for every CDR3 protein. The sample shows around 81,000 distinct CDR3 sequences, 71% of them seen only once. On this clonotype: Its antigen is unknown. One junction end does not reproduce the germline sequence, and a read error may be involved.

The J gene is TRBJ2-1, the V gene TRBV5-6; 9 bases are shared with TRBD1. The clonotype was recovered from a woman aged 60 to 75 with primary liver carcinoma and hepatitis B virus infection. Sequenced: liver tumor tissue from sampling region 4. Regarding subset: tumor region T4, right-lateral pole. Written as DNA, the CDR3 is TGTGCCAACAGCCTGTGGGGGACAGGGTACTACAATGTGCGGTTCTTC. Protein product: CANSLWGTGYYNVRFF.